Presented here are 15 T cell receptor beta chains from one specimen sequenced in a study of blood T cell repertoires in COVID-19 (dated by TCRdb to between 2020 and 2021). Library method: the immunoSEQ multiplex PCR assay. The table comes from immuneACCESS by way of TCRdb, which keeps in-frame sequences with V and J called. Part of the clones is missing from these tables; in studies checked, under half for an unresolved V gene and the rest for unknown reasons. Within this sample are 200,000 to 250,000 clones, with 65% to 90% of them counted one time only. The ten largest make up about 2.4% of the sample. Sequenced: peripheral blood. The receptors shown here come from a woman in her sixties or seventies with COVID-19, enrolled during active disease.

The CDR3 DNA reads TGTGCCAGCAGCTTAATTCCGGGGTCGCGCGAGCAGTACTTC. Its protein is CASSLIPGSREQYF. The V gene is TRBV11-2, the J gene TRBJ2-7; possible D gene TRBD2, 5 bases. Per germline, CDR1 SGHAT and CDR2 FQNNGV. The CDR3 is 14 amino acids. The ends were cut back, 2 bases at V and 6 bases at J, with 14 bases in the middle.

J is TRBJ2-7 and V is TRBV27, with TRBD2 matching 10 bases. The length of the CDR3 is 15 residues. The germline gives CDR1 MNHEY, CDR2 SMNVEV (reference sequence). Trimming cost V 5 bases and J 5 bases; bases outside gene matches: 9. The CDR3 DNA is TGTGCCAGCAGTCTGGGGACTAGCGTCTGGGACGAGCAGTACTTC. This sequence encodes CASSLGTSVWDEQYF.

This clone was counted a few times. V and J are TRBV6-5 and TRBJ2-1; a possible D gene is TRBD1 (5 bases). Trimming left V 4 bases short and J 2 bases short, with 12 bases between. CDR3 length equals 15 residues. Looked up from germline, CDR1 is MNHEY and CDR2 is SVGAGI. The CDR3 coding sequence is TGTGCCAGCAGTTCTTGGGCCAGGGCCTACAATGAGCAGTTCTTC. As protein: CASSSWARAYNEQFF.

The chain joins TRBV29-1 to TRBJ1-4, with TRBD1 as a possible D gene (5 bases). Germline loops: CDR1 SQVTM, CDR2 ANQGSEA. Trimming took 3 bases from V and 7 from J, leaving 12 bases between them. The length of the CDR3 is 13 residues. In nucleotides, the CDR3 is TGCAGCGTTGAGGGGGGGTCGTTTGAAAAACTGTTTTTT. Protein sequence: CSVEGGSFEKLFF.

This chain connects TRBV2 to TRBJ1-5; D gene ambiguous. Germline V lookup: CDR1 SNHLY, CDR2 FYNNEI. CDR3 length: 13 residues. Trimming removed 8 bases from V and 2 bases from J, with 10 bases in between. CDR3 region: CASQVGGNQPQHF. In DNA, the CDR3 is TGTGCCAGCCAAGTGGGCGGCAATCAGCCCCAGCATTTT.

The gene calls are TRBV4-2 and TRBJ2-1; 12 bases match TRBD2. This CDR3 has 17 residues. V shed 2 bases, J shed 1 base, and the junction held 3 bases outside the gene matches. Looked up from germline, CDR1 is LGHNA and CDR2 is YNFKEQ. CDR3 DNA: TGTGCCAGCAGCCAAAGGACTAGCGGGAATTCCTACAATGAGCAGTTCTTC. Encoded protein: CASSQRTSGNSYNEQFF.

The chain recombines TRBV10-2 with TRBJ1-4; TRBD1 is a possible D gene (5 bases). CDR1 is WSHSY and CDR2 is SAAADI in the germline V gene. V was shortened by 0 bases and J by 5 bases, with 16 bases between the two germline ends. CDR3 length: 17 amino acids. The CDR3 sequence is CASSESGVGASNEKLFF. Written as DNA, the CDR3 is TGCGCCAGCAGTGAGTCGGGCGTTGGGGCGTCGAATGAAAAACTGTTTTTT.

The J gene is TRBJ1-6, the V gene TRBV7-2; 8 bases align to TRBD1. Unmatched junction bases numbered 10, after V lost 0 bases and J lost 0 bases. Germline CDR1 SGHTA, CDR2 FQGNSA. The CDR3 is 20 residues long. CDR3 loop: CASSLAYRDRLSSYNSPLHF. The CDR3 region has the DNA TGTGCCAGCAGCTTAGCGTACCGGGACAGGCTGAGCTCCTATAATTCACCCCTCCACTTT. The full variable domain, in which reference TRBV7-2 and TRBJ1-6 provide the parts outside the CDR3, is GAGVSQSPSNKVTEKGKDVELRCDPISGHTALYWYRQSLGQGLEFLIYFQGNSAPDKSGLPSDRFSAERTGGSVSTLTIQRTQQEDSAVYLCASSLAYRDRLSSYNSPLHFGNGTRLTVT.

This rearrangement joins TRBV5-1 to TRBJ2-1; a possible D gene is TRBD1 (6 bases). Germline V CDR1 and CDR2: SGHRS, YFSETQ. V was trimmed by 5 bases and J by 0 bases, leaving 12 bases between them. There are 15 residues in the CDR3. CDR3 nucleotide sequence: TGCGCCAGCAGTTTAGGGGACACCTCCTACAATGAGCAGTTCTTC. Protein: CASSLGDTSYNEQFF.

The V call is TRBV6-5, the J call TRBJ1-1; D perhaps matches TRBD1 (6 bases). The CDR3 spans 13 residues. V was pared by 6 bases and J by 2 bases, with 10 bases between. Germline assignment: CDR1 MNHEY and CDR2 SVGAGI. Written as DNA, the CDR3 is TGTGCCAGCAGACGGGGGGCAAACACTGAAGCTTTCTTT. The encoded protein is CASRRGANTEAFF.

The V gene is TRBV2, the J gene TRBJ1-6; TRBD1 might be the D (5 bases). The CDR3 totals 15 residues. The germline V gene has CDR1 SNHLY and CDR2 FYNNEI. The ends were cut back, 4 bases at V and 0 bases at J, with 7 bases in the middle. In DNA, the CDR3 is TGTGCCAGCAGTGGACAGAGCTCCTATAATTCACCCCTCCACTTT. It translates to CASSGQSSYNSPLHF.

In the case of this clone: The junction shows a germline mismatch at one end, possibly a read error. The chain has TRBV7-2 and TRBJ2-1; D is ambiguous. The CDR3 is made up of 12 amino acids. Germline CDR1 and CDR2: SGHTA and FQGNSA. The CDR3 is CASNLSRDEQFF. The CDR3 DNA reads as TGTGCCAGCAACTTATCCCGGGATGAGCAGTTCTTC. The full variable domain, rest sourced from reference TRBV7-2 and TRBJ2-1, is GAGVSQSPSNKVTEKGKDVELRCDPISGHTALYWYRQSLGQGLEFLIYFQGNSAPDKSGLPSDRFSAERTGGSVSTLTIQRTQQEDSAVYLCASNLSRDEQFFGPGTRLTVL.

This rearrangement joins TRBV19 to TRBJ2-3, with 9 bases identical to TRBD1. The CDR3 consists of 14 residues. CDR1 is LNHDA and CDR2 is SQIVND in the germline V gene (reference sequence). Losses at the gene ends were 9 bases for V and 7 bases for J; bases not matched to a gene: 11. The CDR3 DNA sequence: TGTGCCAGCCAAGAGAGGGACAGGGCAAATACGCAGTATTTT. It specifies CASQERDRANTQYF.

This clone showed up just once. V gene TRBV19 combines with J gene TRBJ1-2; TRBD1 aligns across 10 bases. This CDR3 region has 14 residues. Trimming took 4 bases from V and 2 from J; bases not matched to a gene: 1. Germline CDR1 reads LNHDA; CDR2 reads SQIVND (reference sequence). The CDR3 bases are TGTGCCAGTAGTACGGGACAGGGGAACTATGGCTACACCTTC. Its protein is CASSTGQGNYGYTF.

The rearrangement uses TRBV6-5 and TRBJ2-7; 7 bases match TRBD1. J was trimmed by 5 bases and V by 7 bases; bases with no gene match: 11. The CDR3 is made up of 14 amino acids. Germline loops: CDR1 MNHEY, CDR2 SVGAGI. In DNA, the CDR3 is TGTGCCAGCATCCCCCCCGGACAGGTACACGAGCAGTACTTC. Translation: CASIPPGQVHEQYF.